This TCR beta chain appears in the sequencing data of a study of OX40 agonist ivuxolimab in advanced cancers. Trimming stripped 0 bases from V and 1 base from J, with 7 bases between. Germline V gives CDR1 SGHRS, CDR2 YFSETQ. The CDR3 has 14 residues. Measured with immunoSEQ multiplex PCR; TCRdb has only the in-frame clones, and not every one. The repertoire holds about 77,000 clones, with 87% as singletons. The chain recombines TRBV5-1 with TRBJ1-1; D call uncertain. The receptor comes from an adult with an advanced solid tumor such as melanoma, head and neck, liver or kidney cancer. The sample in question was CD4+ or CD8+ T cells sorted from blood, obtained in a trial of the OX40 agonist ivuxolimab. The CDR3 reads CASSLGRRNTEAFF. The CDR3 nucleotides are TGCGCCAGCAGCTTGGGACGGAGGAACACTGAAGCTTTCTTT.